This T cell receptor (beta chain) was identified in a study of blood T cell repertoires in COVID-19. As for the study in general: The United States, Italy and Spain provided the acute and convalescent COVID-19 samples. T cells, B-cell-depleted T cells, or PBMCs supplied cDNA or gDNA.

As originally analysed: Amplification of reference gene primers provided the estimated nucleated cell counts. Clones were sequenced by immunoSEQ multiplex PCR, and TCRdb holds only the in-frame ones, with some missing. That table furnishes V, J and clone size, whereas the DNA furnished D and trimming. The table shows 120,000 to 150,000 clones, with about 90% occurring only once. J was trimmed by 2 bases and V by 4 bases; bases with no gene match: 7. Germline CDR1 MNHEY, CDR2 SVGEGT. The CDR3 loop spans 18 amino acids. This clonotype originated in a woman aged 55-70 years with acute or convalescent COVID-19. The sample consisted of peripheral blood. The chain couples TRBV6-2 or TRBV6-3 to TRBJ2-3, with 15 positions matching TRBD2. This CDR3 reads CASSFRTSGGAYTDTQYF. The CDR3 nucleotides are TGTGCCAGCAGTTTCCGGACTAGCGGGGGGGCCTACACAGATACGCAGTATTTT.